This T cell receptor beta chain was recorded in a study of regulatory T cells in long-lasting Graves disease. Study summary: Newly diagnosed Graves' patients took antithyroid drugs under 3 months.

Ten or more counts support this clonotype. The sample's time point: newly diagnosed GD, antithyroid drugs for less than 3 months. PBMC RNA served as the TCR library source. Construction of TCR beta libraries relied on iRepertoire HTBI primers and on Arm-PCR targeting CDR3 regions. TCRdb reanalysed the multiplex PCR reads using MiXCR and keeps one entry per CDR3 protein. The data hold under 450,000 distinct CDR3 sequences, with under 20% observed a single time. V lost 4 bases and J lost 3, with 16 bases in between. The CDR3 covers 14 residues. Germline V CDR1 and CDR2: GTSNPN, SVGIG (reference sequence). In addition, the sample was reused for a study of T cells in Graves' hyperthyroidism and ophthalmopathy.

The gene calls are TRBV30 and TRBJ2-7; no reliable D call. The clonotype comes from a woman aged 18-29 years with Graves disease. The source was peripheral blood mononuclear cells (PBMCs), collected at new diagnosis, from a patient treated with antithyroid drugs. The CDR3 spells CAWTLAGRGYEQYF. As DNA, the CDR3 is TGTGCCTGGACTCTGGCAGGAAGAGGCTACGAGCAGTACTTC.